This T cell receptor (beta chain) was sequenced during a study of T cell changes during pregnancy in multiple sclerosis. Produced via immunoSEQ multiplex PCR; TCRdb's table is partial and in-frame only. This sample has approximately 88,000 clones; about 95% occur once, and the top ten carry under 1.2%. The receptor's source is a female donor with multiple sclerosis, enrolled in a pregnancy study. The sequenced sample was peripheral blood, obtained in the second trimester of pregnancy.

In nucleotides, the CDR3 is TGTGCCAGCTCACCACCGGGGAGGATAGACTATGGCTACACCTTC. It is translated as CASSPPGRIDYGYTF. The genes are TRBV18 and TRBJ1-2; D gene uncertain. The V gene lost 0 bases and the J gene lost 3 bases, with 11 bases spanning the gap. The CDR3 consists of 15 residues. Per germline, CDR1 KGHSH and CDR2 LQKENI.